This paragraph covers one T cell receptor (beta chain) sequence. CDR3 length: 14 residues. Trimming stripped 3 bases from V and 4 bases from J, with 10 bases between. The germline CDR1 and CDR2 sequences are GTSNPN and SVGIG (reference sequence). This sample is part of a study of shared clonotypes between healthy human individuals. This was a deep-level run. Sequencing was performed with immunoSEQ multiplex PCR; in TCRdb, only in-frame clones are kept and a portion is missing. The sample holds more than 2 million clones; approximately 95% are singletons and the top ten take roughly 1%. CD45RO-negative, CCR7-selected cells formed the naive CD8 fraction, which excluded terminally differentiated effector memory CD45RA+ cells.

Sequenced material: naive CD8+ T cells sorted from blood. The V and J genes are TRBV30 and TRBJ2-6; a possible D gene is TRBD1 (7 bases). The source of this sequence is a man younger than 35 in good health. For the CDR3, the DNA is TGTGCCTGGAGCAGGGGGGTAGGGGCCAACGTCCTGACTTTC. Translating it yields CAWSRGVGANVLTF.